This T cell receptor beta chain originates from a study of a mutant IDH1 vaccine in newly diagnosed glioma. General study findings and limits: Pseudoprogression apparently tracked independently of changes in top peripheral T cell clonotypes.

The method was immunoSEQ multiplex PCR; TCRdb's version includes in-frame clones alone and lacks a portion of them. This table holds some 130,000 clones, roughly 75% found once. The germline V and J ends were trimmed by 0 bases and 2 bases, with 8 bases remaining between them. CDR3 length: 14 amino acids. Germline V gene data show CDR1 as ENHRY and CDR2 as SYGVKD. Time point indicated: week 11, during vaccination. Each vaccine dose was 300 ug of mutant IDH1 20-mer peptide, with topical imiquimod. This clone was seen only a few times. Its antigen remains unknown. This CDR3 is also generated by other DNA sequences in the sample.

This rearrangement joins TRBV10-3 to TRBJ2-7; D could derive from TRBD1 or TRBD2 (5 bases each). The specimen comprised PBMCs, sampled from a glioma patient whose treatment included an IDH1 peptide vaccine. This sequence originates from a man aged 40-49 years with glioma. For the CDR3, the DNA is TGTGCCATCAGTGAGTCAATGGGGGCCTACGAGCAGTACTTC. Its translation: CAISESMGAYEQYF.